Shown below are 17 T cell receptor beta chains from a single sample sequenced in a study of cytomegalovirus exposure and HLA in healthy donors. Primers included in the PCR were 60 Vbeta and 13 Jbeta primers. Profiled with immunoSEQ multiplex PCR; TCRdb holds only in-frame clones, not every one. The sample holds around 180,000 clones, 60% to 85% seen once. The sample taken for sequencing was PBMCs. The receptors were gathered from a man in his forties or fifties in good health and CMV-seronegative.

The chain couples TRBV10-1 to TRBJ2-2; TRBD1 agrees at 7 bases. The CDR3 totals 16 residues. Germline CDR1 and CDR2: WNHNN and SYGVQD (reference sequence). Trimming took 0 bases from V and 1 from J; bases not matched to a gene: 2. The CDR3 loop reads CASSESRGLNTGELFF. DNA for the CDR3: TGCGCCAGCAGTGAGTCAAGGGGGCTGAACACCGGGGAGCTGTTTTTT.

The chain links TRBV13 to TRBJ1-5, with TRBD1 identical over 7 bases. Germline V gene sequence: CDR1 PRHDT, CDR2 FYEKMQ (reference sequence). Trimming removed 0 bases from V and 6 bases from J; junction bases left unmatched: 5. The CDR3 consists of 15 residues. CDR3 nucleotide sequence: TGTGCCAGCAGCTTAGGCATAGGGGGCCGTCAGCCCCAGCATTTT. Amino acid sequence: CASSLGIGGRQPQHF. Drawing the rest from reference TRBV13 and TRBJ1-5, the complete variable domain is AAGVIQSPRHLIKEKRETATLKCYPIPRHDTVYWYQQGPGQDPQFLISFYEKMQSDKGSIPDRFSAQQFSDYHSELNMSSLELGDSALYFCASSLGIGGRQPQHFGDGTRLSIL.

The chain joins TRBV30 to TRBJ1-5; unclear D gene. The V end was cut by 7 bases, the J end by 6 bases, with 16 bases between. Germline CDR1 GTSNPN, CDR2 SVGIG (reference sequence). The CDR3 loop spans 13 amino acids. CDR3 sequence (DNA): TGTGCCTTTTCAGCGGTGCCAAGTCAGCCCCAGCATTTT. Translated, it gives CAFSAVPSQPQHF.

The count of this clone is one. The chain carries TRBV5-6 and TRBJ2-7; 10 positions match TRBD1. Germline CDR1 reads SGHDT; CDR2 reads YYEEEE. The V gene end was trimmed by 5 bases and the J gene end by 1 base; junction bases not matched to a gene: 3. The CDR3 loop spans 14 amino acids. CDR3 nucleotides: TGTGCCAGCAGGGGACAGGGGAATTCCTACGAGCAGTACTTC. Amino acids: CASRGQGNSYEQYF.

This clone has only a few counts. The chain employs TRBV11-2 and TRBJ2-7; the D gene is possibly TRBD2 (7 bases). This CDR3 contains 17 residues. Trimming left V 4 bases short and J 9 bases short, with 28 bases between. Germline V gene data show CDR1 as SGHAT and CDR2 as FQNNGV. For the CDR3, the DNA is TGTGCCAGCAGCTCCCCCTGGGGGGGGCCCTCCCAATTCGGGCAGTACTTC. Protein sequence: CASSSPWGGPSQFGQYF.

The V call is TRBV5-6, the J call TRBJ2-5; 7 positions match TRBD1. This CDR3 spans 15 amino acids. Germline CDR1 SGHDT, CDR2 YYEEEE. The ends lost 4 bases at V and 3 bases at J; junction bases unmatched: 9. The CDR3 loop is CASSTTRDREETQYF. The DNA for the CDR3 is TGTGCCAGCAGCACGACCCGGGACAGAGAAGAGACCCAGTACTTC.

The rearrangement joins TRBV27 to TRBJ1-2; 10 bases match TRBD1. Germline trimming cut 7 bases from V and 6 bases from J; bases unmatched to any gene: 5. Germline CDR1 and CDR2: MNHEY and SMNVEV (reference sequence). The CDR3 runs 13 residues. CDR3 sequence reads: CASTRDRGHGYTF. Written as DNA, the CDR3 is TGTGCCAGCACCAGGGACAGGGGACATGGCTACACCTTC.

The V gene is TRBV7-2, the J gene TRBJ2-1; 10 bases map to TRBD1. Germline assignment: CDR1 SGHTA and CDR2 FQGNSA. Losses at the gene ends were 4 bases for V and 3 bases for J; bases not matched to a gene: 9. The CDR3 runs to 17 residues. Written as DNA, the CDR3 is TGTGCCAGCAGCTCGCACGTCCGGGACAGGGGCTACAATGAGCAGTTCTTC. Translated: CASSSHVRDRGYNEQFF.

The chain recombines TRBV7-2 with TRBJ2-4; tentatively, D is TRBD1 (6 bases). The CDR3 is 13 residues long. Deletions cut 6 bases from V and 4 bases from J, with 10 bases between. Germline V lookup: CDR1 SGHTA, CDR2 FQGNSA. The CDR3 here is CASRVQGKNIQYF. In nucleotides, the CDR3 is TGTGCCAGCAGGGTCCAGGGGAAAAACATTCAGTACTTC.

This chain links TRBV27 with TRBJ1-3; perhaps TRBD1 as D (5 bases). V gave up 2 bases and J gave up 3 bases, with 8 bases separating them. The CDR3 runs 14 residues. Germline lookup yields CDR1 MNHEY and CDR2 SMNVEV (reference sequence). The CDR3 region is CASSLAGGGNTIYF. The CDR3 coding sequence is TGTGCCAGCAGTTTAGCGGGGGGTGGAAACACCATATATTTT.

The chain has TRBV4-1 and TRBJ1-2, with D possibly being TRBD1 (6 bases). Trimming left V 0 bases short and J 8 bases short, with 16 bases between. The germline V gene encodes CDR1 MGHRA and CDR2 YSYEKL. The CDR3 runs 15 residues. CDR3 region: CASSQEPQGFGGYTF. The DNA for the CDR3 is TGCGCCAGCAGCCAAGAACCCCAGGGGTTTGGCGGCTACACCTTC.

CDR3 nucleotides: TGTGCCAGCAGCCCAGGAGGACTTGTCCTGGCCGAGCAGTACTTC. It specifies CASSPGGLVLAEQYF. The J gene is TRBJ2-7, the V gene TRBV7-2; the D gene is possibly TRBD2 (5 bases). V was shortened by 5 bases and J by 6 bases, with 20 bases between the two germline ends. CDR3 length equals 15 residues. CDR1 is SGHTA, CDR2 FQGNSA, per germline.

V usage is TRBV6-1 and J usage is TRBJ2-5, with D unresolved. In germline, CDR1 is MNHNS, CDR2 SASEGT. V lost 3 bases to trimming and J lost 4 bases, with 9 bases between them. This CDR3 comprises 13 residues. Written as DNA, the CDR3 is TGTGCCAGCAGTGACAGGTTGAGAGAGACCCAGTACTTC. This translates into CASSDRLRETQYF.

J is TRBJ2-7 and V is TRBV4-3, with TRBD1 identical over 8 bases. Germline V CDR1 and CDR2: LGHNA, YSLEER. With V trimmed by 0 bases and J by 7 bases, 8 bases remained unmatched. The CDR3 sequence is 15 residues long. The CDR3 DNA reads TGCGCCAGCAGCCAAGATTACCCAGGGGGCGGAGAGCAGTACTTC. Its protein product is CASSQDYPGGGEQYF.

This chain links TRBV5-1 with TRBJ2-3, with TRBD1 identical over 10 bases. From germline, CDR1 is SGHRS and CDR2 YFSETQ. CDR3 size: 14 residues. With V trimmed by 4 bases and J by 4 bases, 3 bases remained unmatched. CDR3 residues: CASSPGQGSDTQYF. CDR3 coding DNA: TGCGCCAGCAGCCCGGGACAGGGGTCAGATACGCAGTATTTT.

This clone was detected only once. Within the sample, other DNA sequences also encode this same CDR3. This rearrangement joins TRBV9 to TRBJ2-2; no clear D. Germline CDR1 reads SGDLS; CDR2 reads YYNGEE. The V end was cut by 0 bases, the J end by 2 bases, with 5 bases between. The CDR3 contains 14 residues. For the CDR3, the DNA is TGTGCCAGCAGCGTAGGAGGAAACACCGGGGAGCTGTTTTTT. It specifies CASSVGGNTGELFF.

This clone was detected a few times. V is TRBV6-5 and J is TRBJ2-5; 7 positions agree with TRBD2. Germline V gene lookup returns CDR1 MNHEY and CDR2 SVGAGI. The CDR3 runs 13 residues. J gave up 4 bases and V 6 bases, and 5 bases lay outside the gene matches. The CDR3 DNA follows: TGTGCCAGCAGACAGACTAGCATAGAGACCCAGTACTTC. It codes for CASRQTSIETQYF.